The clone carrying this TCR beta chain came up a few times. Its target is unknown. Produced via immunoSEQ multiplex PCR; TCRdb's table is partial and in-frame only. The data contain approximately 49,000 clones, roughly 80% of them singletons. This record comes from a study of radiation and T cells in renal cell carcinoma. About the study: Nephrectomy followed 15 Gy stereotactic body radiation by 4 weeks.

Study-wide results and limits: From baseline, blood top tumor clonotypes peaked at 2 weeks post-radiation.

Time point reported: blood 2 weeks post-SBRT. Treatment noted: 15 Gy SBRT to primary tumor, nephrectomy 4 weeks later. Serial blood draws occurred at baseline and 2 and 4 weeks post-SBRT. This renal cell carcinoma was of the clear cell type. The V gene's germline CDR1 is SGHTA and CDR2 FQGNSA. Between the trimmed V and J ends, which lost 5 bases and 1 base, there was a span of 8 bases. CDR3 length: 13 residues. The clonotype originates from a woman aged 65 to 85 with renal cell carcinoma. The chain links TRBV7-2 to TRBJ1-1; D remains ambiguous. Sequencing used blood, obtained from a patient whose treatment included radiotherapy and nephrectomy. The CDR3 here is CASSPDGNTEAFF. The CDR3 DNA reads TGTGCCAGCAGCCCAGACGGGAACACTGAAGCTTTCTTT.